This record looks at one T cell receptor (beta chain) sequence and its context. Its antigen remains unknown. The data originate from a study of vaccination and CD4 T cells after COVID-19. The treatment here: approximately 10-day PBMC culture with coronavirus spike peptide pools or control peptides (ViraFEST assay). Following expansion of antigen-specific T cells with peptide pools, ViraFEST then sequenced TCRs. V gave up 6 bases and J gave up 6 bases; unmatched junction bases: 4. The CDR3 loop spans 12 amino acids. Germline assignment: CDR1 SNHLY and CDR2 FYNNEI. The Oncomine TCR Beta short-read assay was applied to DNA of cultured CD4+ T cells. TCRdb ran MiXCR on the PCR reads and lists one entry per CDR3 protein. Counted here are over 14,000 distinct CDR3 sequences, about 50% occurring once; the ten biggest clones make up roughly 12%.

The receptor was derived from a human donor who had recovered from COVID-19. The J gene is TRBJ2-7, the V gene TRBV2; 8 nucleotides agree with TRBD1. Specimen: CD4+ T cells from blood, cultured in vitro. CDR3 loop: CASSRDRSEQYF. The CDR3 nucleotides are TGTGCCAGCAGCCGGGACAGGAGCGAGCAGTACTTC.